This T cell receptor beta chain was sequenced in a study of blood T cell repertoires in COVID-19. Overall study: Researchers got acute and convalescent COVID-19 samples from the United States, Italy and Spain. Sources were T cells, B-cell-depleted T cells, or PBMCs; the material itself was cDNA or gDNA.

This CDR3 spans 13 amino acids. V was pared by 3 bases and J by 0 bases, with 5 bases between. Authors' processing steps: Cell counts per sample came from amplifying reference gene primers. The protocol was immunoSEQ multiplex PCR, while the TCRdb copy is restricted to in-frame clones and leaves out a portion. Clone size and the V and J calls come from that table; the DNA yielded D and trimming. The sample records about 260,000 clones, 70% to 85% being singletons. Sequenced: peripheral blood. This receptor was obtained from a woman at least 80 years old with acute or convalescent COVID-19. The chain has TRBV12-3 or TRBV12-4 and TRBJ1-1, with unresolved D. In nucleotides, the CDR3 is TGTGCCAGCAGTTTGAGGCTGAACACTGAAGCTTTCTTT. This codes for CASSLRLNTEAFF.